Listed here are 21 T cell receptor beta chains from one sample, sequenced in a study of cytomegalovirus exposure and HLA in healthy donors. TCRdb's table, derived via immunoSEQ multiplex PCR, lists solely in-frame clones and lacks some. The sample lists fewer than 200,000 clones; approximately 89% were seen once. What was sequenced was PBMCs. The receptors were gathered from a woman under 30 in good health and CMV-seropositive.

This CDR3 is CASSQPLSVHGYTF. The CDR3 DNA reads TGCGCCAGCAGCCAACCACTGTCGGTGCATGGCTACACCTTC. This chain links TRBV4-1 with TRBJ1-2, with D unclear. Germline assignment: CDR1 MGHRA and CDR2 YSYEKL. V lost 2 bases and J 6 bases, leaving 13 bases between the germline ends. The CDR3 extends over 14 amino acids.

Here the CDR3 DNA reads TGCGCCAGCAGGGGGAGCCTGGGGACTAATGAAAAACTGTTTTTT. As protein: CASRGSLGTNEKLFF. This chain uses TRBV4-3 with TRBJ1-4; D unresolved. V was clipped by 6 bases and J by 2 bases, with 13 bases between them. Germline V gives CDR1 LGHNA, CDR2 YSLEER. This CDR3 region has 15 residues.

This chain links TRBV7-3 with TRBJ2-1, with 13 nucleotides matching TRBD2. The CDR3 totals 16 residues. CDR1 is SGHTA and CDR2 is FQGTGA in the germline V gene. V lost 5 bases to trimming and J lost 6 bases; unmatched junction nucleotides: 7. Here the CDR3 reads CASSLGLAGVSNEQFF. CDR3 sequence (DNA): TGTGCCAGCAGCCTAGGACTAGCGGGAGTCTCCAATGAGCAGTTCTTC.

The chain carries TRBV5-1 and TRBJ1-2, with TRBD1 identical over 9 bases. The CDR3 runs to 14 residues. Germline V gene sequence: CDR1 SGHRS, CDR2 YFSETQ. With V trimmed by 4 bases and J by 2 bases, 3 bases remained unmatched. The CDR3 DNA sequence: TGCGCCAGCAGCATTGACAGGGGGAACTATGGCTACACCTTC. This gives the protein CASSIDRGNYGYTF. Supplemented by reference TRBV5-1 and TRBJ1-2, the full variable domain reads KAGVTQTPRYLIKTRGQQVTLSCSPISGHRSVSWYQQTPGQGLQFLFEYFSETQRNKGNFPGRFSGRQFSNSRSEMNVSTLELGDSALYLCASSIDRGNYGYTFGSGTRLTVV.

The rearrangement joins TRBV19 to TRBJ2-1; 7 bases align to TRBD1. CDR1 and CDR2 (germline): LNHDA, SQIVND (reference sequence). The V and J ends lost 7 bases and 4 bases, in that order; junction bases with no gene match: 7. This CDR3 spans 14 amino acids. The CDR3 nucleotides read TGTGCCAGTACTTCACAGGGGCCGTACAATGAGCAGTTCTTC. Residues: CASTSQGPYNEQFF.

The chain uses TRBV30 and TRBJ2-3, with 10 nucleotides matching TRBD1. This CDR3 is 14 amino acids long. Germline-derived CDR1 and CDR2 are GTSNPN and SVGIG (reference sequence). V lost 2 bases to trimming and J lost 7 bases; unmatched junction nucleotides: 6. Written as DNA, the CDR3 is TGTGCCTGGAGTTGGGGGACAGGGGTAAATACGCAGTATTTT. It yields the protein CAWSWGTGVNTQYF.

J is TRBJ2-1 and V is TRBV5-1; 7 bases map to TRBD2. CDR3 length: 15 amino acids. CDR1 is SGHRS and CDR2 is YFSETQ in the germline V gene. Germline trimming cut 0 bases from V and 6 bases from J; bases unmatched to any gene: 6. The CDR3 bases are TGCGCCAGCAGCTTGGCGATCGGGGAGGGCAATGAGCAGTTCTTC. As protein: CASSLAIGEGNEQFF.

The chain joins TRBV29-1 to TRBJ1-1; D is unclear. Germline V gene data show CDR1 as SQVTM and CDR2 as ANQGSEA. Trimming pared 5 bases from V and 0 bases from J, leaving 13 bases between. This CDR3 is 14 amino acids long. The CDR3 loop is CSVNRQALNTEAFF. CDR3 nucleotide sequence: TGCAGCGTTAACAGACAAGCCCTGAACACTGAAGCTTTCTTT. The variable domain in full, with the rest retrieved from reference TRBV29-1 and TRBJ1-1, is SAVISQKPSRDICQRGTSLTIQCQVDSQVTMMFWYRQQPGQSLTLIATANQGSEATYESGFVIDKFPISRPNLTFSTLTVSNMSPEDSSIYLCSVNRQALNTEAFFGQGTRLTVV.

V and J are TRBV7-9 and TRBJ1-4, with 12 bases that match TRBD1. CDR3 length: 16 amino acids. Trimming removed 6 bases from V and 3 bases from J; junction bases left unmatched: 5. CDR1 and CDR2 from the germline V gene are SEHNR and FQNEAQ (reference sequence). The CDR3 sequence: CASRRDRGQANEKLFF. In DNA form, the CDR3 reads TGTGCCAGCAGAAGGGACAGGGGGCAAGCTAATGAAAAACTGTTTTTT.

V and J are TRBV15 and TRBJ2-7, with D tentatively TRBD2 (6 bases). Trimming removed 2 bases at V and 2 bases at J, with 13 bases between. The CDR3 loop spans 15 amino acids. CDR1 LNHNV and CDR2 YYDKDF come from the germline V gene (reference sequence). The CDR3 nucleotides are TGTGCCACCAGCAGACCTAGCGTCCTAACCTACGAGCAGTACTTC. Encoded protein: CATSRPSVLTYEQYF.

The genes are TRBV30 and TRBJ2-1; 12 nucleotides match TRBD2. J lost 0 bases, V lost 4 bases, and 13 bases had no gene match. Germline V gene data show CDR1 as GTSNPN and CDR2 as SVGIG (reference sequence). This CDR3 spans 19 amino acids. The CDR3 bases are TGTGCCTGGATTCGCTTTAGGACTAGCGGGACCAACTCCTACAATGAGCAGTTCTTC. It encodes CAWIRFRTSGTNSYNEQFF.

The rearrangement joins TRBV11-3 to TRBJ2-7; 9 bases match TRBD1. The CDR3 totals 15 residues. Germline CDR1 reads SGHNT; CDR2 reads YENEEA. V gave up 5 bases and J gave up 2 bases; unmatched junction bases: 7. The CDR3: CASSRGDRVPYEQYF. The DNA for the CDR3 is TGTGCCAGCAGCCGAGGGGACAGGGTCCCCTACGAGCAGTACTTC.

The genes are TRBV25-1 and TRBJ2-1, with 10 bases matching TRBD1. V was pared by 1 base and J by 2 bases, with 5 bases of the junction left unmatched. The CDR3 spans 17 residues. In germline, CDR1 is MGHDK, CDR2 SYGVNS. CDR3 protein: CASSESPGTGAYNEQFF. The CDR3 bases are TGTGCCAGCAGTGAATCCCCCGGGACAGGGGCCTACAATGAGCAGTTCTTC.

The chain carries TRBV6-6 and TRBJ2-7, with 11 bases matching TRBD2. Germline loops: CDR1 MNHNY, CDR2 SVGAGI (reference sequence). The J segment lost 6 bases and the V segment lost 4 bases, leaving 8 bases of the junction unmatched. This CDR3 spans 15 amino acids. The CDR3 bases are TGTGCCAGCAGTTCCACTAGCGGGAGTCGGGGCGAGCAGTACTTC. Protein sequence: CASSSTSGSRGEQYF.

The chain joins TRBV29-1 to TRBJ2-2, with 7 bases matching TRBD1. The CDR3 consists of 12 residues. CDR1 and CDR2 from the germline V gene are SQVTM and ANQGSEA. In DNA form, the CDR3 reads TGCAGTGCTAGACAGGGATCCGGGGAGCTGTTTTTT. This encodes CSARQGSGELFF.

The chain couples TRBV4-2 to TRBJ2-3, with a possible D match to TRBD1 (6 bases). This CDR3 comprises 19 residues. The germline CDR1 and CDR2 sequences are LGHNA and YNFKEQ. V dropped 1 base and J dropped 0 bases, with 20 bases sitting between them. The CDR3 here is CASSQVAPGQGLSTDTQYF. The CDR3 DNA reads as TGTGCCAGCAGCCAAGTTGCGCCAGGGCAGGGGCTGAGCACAGATACGCAGTATTTT.

The genes are TRBV19 and TRBJ1-5; a weak D match, TRBD1 (5 bases). CDR1 and CDR2 from the germline V gene are LNHDA and SQIVND (reference sequence). The CDR3 is made up of 16 amino acids. V gave up 5 bases and J gave up 6 bases, with 20 bases separating them. CDR3 bases: TGTGCCAGTAGTGTCATGCGACAGAAGCGGGGTCAGCCCCAGCATTTT. Amino acid sequence: CASSVMRQKRGQPQHF.

The chain is built from TRBV5-6 and TRBJ2-7; a weak D match, TRBD2 (5 bases). CDR3 length: 13 residues. Germline V gives CDR1 SGHDT, CDR2 YYEEEE. V was trimmed by 2 bases and J by 7 bases, leaving 13 bases between them. For the CDR3, the DNA is TGTGCCAGCAGCTTTAACGGACTGGGGGAGCAGTACTTC. Amino acids: CASSFNGLGEQYF.

V and J are TRBV2 and TRBJ1-1; TRBD1 aligns across 8 bases. The CDR3 has 13 amino acids. V gave up 7 bases and J gave up 4 bases; unmatched junction bases: 5. Germline CDR1 SNHLY, CDR2 FYNNEI. The DNA for the CDR3 is TGTGCCAGCAAAGACAGGGGTGGCACTGAAGCTTTCTTT. Translated: CASKDRGGTEAFF. The full variable domain, completed using reference TRBV2 and TRBJ1-1, is EPEVTQTPSHQVTQMGQEVILRCVPISNHLYFYWYRQILGQKVEFLVSFYNNEISEKSEIFDDQFSVERPDGSNFTLKIRSTKLEDSAMYFCASKDRGGTEAFFGQGTRLTVV.

J is TRBJ2-3 and V is TRBV15; no clear D. The CDR3 has 12 residues. V shed 5 bases and J shed 6 bases, with 9 bases lying between them. Germline CDR1 and CDR2: LNHNV and YYDKDF (reference sequence). CDR3 residues: CATSPLQDTQYF. CDR3 DNA: TGTGCCACCAGCCCCCTTCAGGATACGCAGTATTTT.

Comment on this clone: Different DNA sequences within this sample yield the same CDR3. The CDR3 loop reads CATSRDGQVDQPQHF. The CDR3 nucleotides are TGTGCCACCAGCAGAGATGGCCAGGTTGACCAGCCCCAGCATTTT. This chain joins TRBV15 and TRBJ1-5, with D unclear. Germline loops: CDR1 LNHNV, CDR2 YYDKDF (reference sequence). The V and J ends lost 0 bases and 7 bases respectively, with 13 bases between them. The CDR3 is 15 residues long.